These 27 T cell receptor beta chains were sequenced from one sample in a study of radiation and T cells in renal cell carcinoma. Indicated time point: blood 4 weeks post-SBRT, at nephrectomy. Treatment in this sample: 15 Gy SBRT to primary tumor, nephrectomy 4 weeks later. Clones were read by immunoSEQ multiplex PCR, and TCRdb kept only the in-frame ones, dropping some. There are some 150,000 clones in the sample; 86% occur only once, and around 17% lies in the top ten. The specimen comprised blood, sampled from a patient whose treatment included radiotherapy and nephrectomy. The receptors derive from a woman aged 45-60 years with renal cell carcinoma.

The chain couples TRBV5-4 to TRBJ2-1, with a weak D call TRBD2 (6 bases). Germline CDR1 and CDR2: SGHNT and YYREEE (reference sequence). The V and J ends lost 3 bases and 3 bases respectively, with 10 bases between them. CDR3 length equals 14 residues. CDR3 region: CASSSRGFYNEQFF. In DNA form, the CDR3 reads TGTGCCAGCAGCTCGCGGGGATTCTACAATGAGCAGTTCTTC.

V and J are TRBV28 and TRBJ2-7, with 8 positions matching TRBD2. Trimming cost V 6 bases and J 3 bases; bases outside gene matches: 4. The CDR3 spans 13 residues. CDR1 MDHEN and CDR2 SYDVKM come from the germline V gene. The CDR3 nucleotides are TGTGCCAGCAGCCTCGGGGGGGTCTACGAGCAGTACTTC. Its protein product is CASSLGGVYEQYF.

CDR3 nucleotide sequence: TGTGCCAGCACCCGGACGGCCTTAACTGGAAACACCATATATTTT. It is translated as CASTRTALTGNTIYF. The chain combines TRBV6-1 with TRBJ1-3; D is unresolved. The V end lost 7 bases, the J end lost 2 bases, and 15 bases lay between the germline ends. The CDR3 contains 15 residues. Germline values: CDR1 MNHNS, CDR2 SASEGT.

The chain employs TRBV13 and TRBJ2-1; 11 bases agree with TRBD2. This CDR3 has 18 residues. Germline CDR1 is PRHDT and CDR2 is FYEKMQ (reference sequence). V lost 1 base to trimming and J lost 5 bases; unmatched junction nucleotides: 10. CDR3 sequence reads: CASSLVPHSGGAHNEQFF. In DNA form, the CDR3 reads TGTGCCAGCAGCTTAGTGCCCCATAGCGGGGGGGCGCACAATGAGCAGTTCTTC.

The genes are TRBV7-2 and TRBJ2-5, with D possibly matching TRBD2 (5 bases). Deletions cut 5 bases from V and 11 bases from J, with 15 bases between. The V gene's germline CDR1 is SGHTA and CDR2 FQGNSA. The CDR3 spans 12 residues. The CDR3 nucleotides read TGTGCCAGCAGCATGCTATCCGGGGAGCAGTACTTC. Its translation is CASSMLSGEQYF.

Only a few counts were recorded for this clone. The sample carries other DNA sequences with the same CDR3. This chain links TRBV20-1 with TRBJ2-7; possibly TRBD1 for D (5 bases). The CDR3 covers 11 residues. V lost 3 bases to trimming and J lost 2 bases, with 5 bases between them. In germline, CDR1 is DFQATT, CDR2 SNEGSKA (reference sequence). CDR3 DNA: TGCAGTGCTAGGGACACCTACGAGCAGTACTTC. It yields the protein CSARDTYEQYF.

The rearrangement links TRBV6-5 to TRBJ2-7, with TRBD2 as a possible D gene (5 bases). Germline V gives CDR1 MNHEY, CDR2 SVGAGI. Trimming left V 7 bases short and J 1 base short, with 14 bases between. This CDR3 has 14 amino acids. The CDR3 coding sequence is TGTGCCAGCAAACACCGCCGGGATTCCTACGAGCAGTACTTC. As protein: CASKHRRDSYEQYF.

The V gene is TRBV10-1, the J gene TRBJ2-3; TRBD2 aligns across 11 bases. This CDR3 is built from 14 residues. Trimming removed 5 bases from V and 5 bases from J; junction bases left unmatched: 3. Per the germline V gene, CDR1 is WNHNN and CDR2 is SYGVQD (reference sequence). The CDR3 sequence is CASSLGLAGDTQYF. The CDR3 nucleotides read TGCGCCAGCAGTCTTGGACTAGCGGGAGATACGCAGTATTTT.

The rearrangement links TRBV2 to TRBJ2-6, with a tentative D call TRBD2 (5 bases). The CDR3 is 17 amino acids. V lost 6 bases to trimming and J lost 0 bases, with 15 bases between them. CDR1 SNHLY and CDR2 FYNNEI come from the germline V gene. The CDR3 region has the DNA TGTGCCAGCAGCGGACCGGACTTACCCTCTGGGGCCAACGTCCTGACTTTC. Translating it yields CASSGPDLPSGANVLTF.

The rearrangement joins TRBV19 to TRBJ2-1, with 11 bases that match TRBD1. The CDR3 contains 14 residues. Germline trimming cut 4 bases from V and 7 bases from J; bases unmatched to any gene: 3. Germline CDR1 is LNHDA and CDR2 is SQIVND (reference sequence). The CDR3 nucleotides read TGTGCCAGTAGTAGGGACAGGGGGAAAAATGAGCAGTTCTTC. It is translated as CASSRDRGKNEQFF. Combining the CDR3 with reference TRBV19 and TRBJ2-1 gives the whole variable domain DGGITQSPKYLFRKEGQNVTLSCEQNLNHDAMYWYRQDPGQGLRLIYYSQIVNDFQKGDIAEGYSVSREKKESFPLTVTSAQKNPTAFYLCASSRDRGKNEQFFGPGTRLTVL.

This sequence joins TRBV7-9 and TRBJ1-1; D is unresolved. CDR1 and CDR2 (germline): SEHNR, FQNEAQ (reference sequence). Trimming stripped 0 bases from V and 7 bases from J, with 12 bases between. The CDR3 extends over 14 amino acids. The CDR3 region has the DNA TGTGCCAGCAGCTTAGCAGTTGCAAGTCATGAAGCTTTCTTT. It translates to CASSLAVASHEAFF.

The chain joins TRBV27 to TRBJ1-1; 11 nucleotides align to TRBD1. The CDR3 consists of 15 residues. V was pared by 5 bases and J by 4 bases, with 6 bases of the junction left unmatched. From germline, CDR1 is MNHEY and CDR2 SMNVEV (reference sequence). CDR3 loop: CASSLLGQGATEAFF. The CDR3 nucleotides are TGTGCCAGCAGTCTACTTGGACAGGGGGCCACTGAAGCTTTCTTT.

The chain carries TRBV6-5 and TRBJ1-2, with D perhaps matching TRBD1 (6 bases). In germline, CDR1 is MNHEY, CDR2 SVGAGI. Trimming removed 0 bases from V and 11 bases from J, with 10 bases in between. The CDR3 has 12 residues. The CDR3 is CASSYSTGRYTF. The CDR3 region has the DNA TGTGCCAGCAGTTACTCTACAGGGCGGTACACCTTC.

The chain uses TRBV13 and TRBJ1-5; 8 bases are shared with TRBD1. The CDR3 consists of 14 residues. Germline CDR1 reads PRHDT; CDR2 reads FYEKMQ (reference sequence). With 6 bases clipped from V and 4 bases from J, the junction kept 5 bases outside the gene matches. Here the CDR3 reads CASSHRQGNQPQHF. CDR3 nucleotides: TGTGCCAGCAGTCATCGACAGGGGAATCAGCCCCAGCATTTT. The whole variable domain, filled in from reference TRBV13 and TRBJ1-5, reads AAGVIQSPRHLIKEKRETATLKCYPIPRHDTVYWYQQGPGQDPQFLISFYEKMQSDKGSIPDRFSAQQFSDYHSELNMSSLELGDSALYFCASSHRQGNQPQHFGDGTRLSIL.

This clone occurred once. The V call is TRBV7-2, the J call TRBJ1-5; 8 positions agree with TRBD1. The CDR3 is 14 amino acids. CDR1 is SGHTA and CDR2 is FQGNSA in the germline V gene. Germline trimming cut 5 bases from V and 5 bases from J; bases unmatched to any gene: 5. CDR3 sequence reads: CASSRQGRDQPQHF. The CDR3 region has the DNA TGTGCCAGCAGCAGACAGGGGAGAGATCAGCCCCAGCATTTT.

Ten or more counts support this clone. The chain employs TRBV27 and TRBJ2-7, with a possible D match to TRBD1 (6 bases). The V end was cut by 6 bases, the J end by 2 bases, with 11 bases between. This CDR3 is 13 amino acids long. Per germline, CDR1 MNHEY and CDR2 SMNVEV (reference sequence). The CDR3: CASRGTKTYEQYF. CDR3 sequence (DNA): TGTGCCAGCAGGGGGACAAAGACCTACGAGCAGTACTTC.

This chain joins TRBV4-1 and TRBJ1-2, with 8 bases aligning to TRBD1. The CDR3 loop spans 15 amino acids. V trimming: 3 bases; J trimming: 2 bases; junction bases outside the gene matches: 5. Germline lookup yields CDR1 MGHRA and CDR2 YSYEKL. The CDR3 nucleotides read TGCGCCAGCAGCCAGCCGGACAGGGAGAACTATGGCTACACCTTC. Its protein product is CASSQPDRENYGYTF.

V and J are TRBV6-4 and TRBJ1-1, with D perhaps matching TRBD1 (6 bases). Trimming took off 4 bases at V and 3 bases at J, with 12 bases between the two ends. Germline-derived CDR1 and CDR2 are MRHNA and SNTAGT. This CDR3 contains 14 residues. The chain's CDR3 is CASSAEGGDTEAFF. Here the CDR3 DNA reads TGTGCCAGCAGTGCAGAGGGGGGCGACACTGAAGCTTTCTTT.

This chain uses TRBV19 with TRBJ2-3; D perhaps matches TRBD2 (6 bases). This CDR3 comprises 14 residues. The V and J ends lost 5 bases and 2 bases respectively, with 11 bases between them. Germline V gives CDR1 LNHDA, CDR2 SQIVND (reference sequence). The CDR3 sequence: CASSHRTNTDTQYF. The CDR3 DNA follows: TGTGCCAGTAGTCATCGGACTAACACAGATACGCAGTATTTT.

The gene calls are TRBV15 and TRBJ2-7, with TRBD1 matching over 9 bases. J was trimmed by 6 bases and V by 0 bases; bases with no gene match: 6. The CDR3 has 15 amino acids. Germline V gene lookup returns CDR1 LNHNV and CDR2 YYDKDF (reference sequence). The CDR3 here is CATSRDWEDRGEQYF. In DNA form, the CDR3 reads TGTGCCACCAGCAGAGATTGGGAGGACAGGGGCGAGCAGTACTTC.

The V gene is TRBV9, the J gene TRBJ1-3; TRBD1 matches at 7 bases. Germline loops: CDR1 SGDLS, CDR2 YYNGEE. There are 16 residues in the CDR3. J gave up 2 bases and V 0 bases, and 5 bases lay outside the gene matches. Here the CDR3 reads CASSVVETGTGNTIYF. The CDR3 DNA follows: TGTGCCAGCAGCGTAGTAGAGACAGGGACTGGAAACACCATATATTTT.

The chain carries TRBV7-3 and TRBJ1-3; 8 nucleotides line up with TRBD1. V gave up 5 bases and J gave up 1 base; unmatched junction bases: 7. This CDR3 is built from 16 residues. The germline V gene has CDR1 SGHTA and CDR2 FQGTGA. CDR3 amino acids: CASSAGQGGSGNTIYF. CDR3 DNA sequence: TGTGCCAGCAGCGCTGGACAGGGTGGGTCTGGAAACACCATATATTTT.

This rearrangement joins TRBV5-6 to TRBJ2-5, with D possibly TRBD1 on 5 matching bases. The CDR3 totals 14 residues. V gave up 0 bases and J gave up 5 bases, with 11 bases separating them. CDR1 SGHDT and CDR2 YYEEEE come from the germline V gene. In nucleotides, the CDR3 is TGTGCCAGCAGCTTGGGTGGGGCGAGGGAGACCCAGTACTTC. As protein: CASSLGGARETQYF.

This clone was detected only once. The V call is TRBV6-6, the J call TRBJ2-5, with 9 bases fitting TRBD1. The CDR3 loop spans 15 amino acids. Germline CDR1 reads MNHNY; CDR2 reads SVGAGI (reference sequence). V shed 2 bases, J shed 4 bases, and the junction held 5 bases outside the gene matches. The CDR3 DNA reads TGTGCCAGCAGTTACGCGACAGGGGGAGGAGAGACCCAGTACTTC. Encoded protein: CASSYATGGGETQYF.

The V call is TRBV19, the J call TRBJ2-3, with TRBD1 as a possible D gene (5 bases). The length of the CDR3 is 13 residues. Germline CDR1 LNHDA, CDR2 SQIVND (reference sequence). Trimming removed 6 bases at V and 4 bases at J, with 11 bases between. In nucleotides, the CDR3 is TGTGCCAGTAGGGGGCAGGGTGCAGATACGCAGTATTTT. It yields the protein CASRGQGADTQYF.

The chain carries TRBV27 and TRBJ1-1; TRBD1 agrees at 7 bases. CDR3 length: 15 residues. J was trimmed by 4 bases and V by 3 bases; bases with no gene match: 8. Germline lookup yields CDR1 MNHEY and CDR2 SMNVEV (reference sequence). The CDR3 protein is CASSFSGAGGTEAFF. As DNA, the CDR3 is TGTGCCAGCAGTTTTAGCGGAGCAGGGGGCACTGAAGCTTTCTTT.

There are a few counts of this clone. The chain joins TRBV19 to TRBJ1-1; D is unclear. This CDR3 is built from 12 residues. V lost 4 bases and J 6 bases, leaving 9 bases between the germline ends. Germline CDR1 is LNHDA and CDR2 is SQIVND (reference sequence). The chain's CDR3 is CASSTEPAEAFF. CDR3 in DNA: TGTGCCAGTAGTACCGAACCCGCTGAAGCTTTCTTT.